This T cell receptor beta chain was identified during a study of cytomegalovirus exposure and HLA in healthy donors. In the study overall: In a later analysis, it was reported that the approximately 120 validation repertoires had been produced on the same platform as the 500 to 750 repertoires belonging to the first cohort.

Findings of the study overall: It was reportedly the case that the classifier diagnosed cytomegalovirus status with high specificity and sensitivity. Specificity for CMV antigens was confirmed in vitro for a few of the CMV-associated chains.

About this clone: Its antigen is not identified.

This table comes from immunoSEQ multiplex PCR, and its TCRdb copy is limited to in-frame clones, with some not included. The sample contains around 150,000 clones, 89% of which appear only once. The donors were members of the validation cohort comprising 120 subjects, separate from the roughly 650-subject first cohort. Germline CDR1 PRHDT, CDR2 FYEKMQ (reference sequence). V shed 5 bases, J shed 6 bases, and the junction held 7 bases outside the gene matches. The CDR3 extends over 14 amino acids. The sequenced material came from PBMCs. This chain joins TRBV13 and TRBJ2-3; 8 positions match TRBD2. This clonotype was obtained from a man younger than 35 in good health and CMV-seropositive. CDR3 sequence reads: CASSLYSGTDTQYF. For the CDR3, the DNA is TGTGCCAGCAGCCTTTATAGCGGGACTGATACGCAGTATTTT.